This passage covers 16 T cell receptor beta chains from one sample sequenced in a study of T cell responses to AZD1222 COVID-19 vaccine (dated by TCRdb to 2020 to 2022). Receptors were amplified or captured by the immunoSEQ multiplex PCR assay. TCRdb took over this immuneACCESS table, retaining in-frame rearrangements with V and J assigned. Such tables are incomplete; in checked studies, under half of the missing clones stem from an unresolved V gene, and the remainder is unexplained. This sample comprises 200,000 to 250,000 clones, about 93% of them detected only once. The top ten clones comprise 1% of the sample. The time point tag for this specimen amounts to: baseline before first vaccination. The treatment or condition label, as the study defines it: meningococcal conjugate vaccine given as trial control. The sequencing used peripheral blood, collected on day 0 of MenACWY control vaccination. The source of these receptors is an adult in good health.

This chain connects TRBV2 to TRBJ2-5, with 7 nucleotides matching TRBD1. The CDR3 totals 17 residues. Germline V gene data show CDR1 as SNHLY and CDR2 as FYNNEI. After removal of 1 base from V and 0 bases from J, the junction contained 8 bases not matched to a gene. CDR3 nucleotide sequence: TGTGCCAGCAGTGAAGAGGGGGCAGGGTTGAACCAAGAGACCCAGTACTTC. Translated: CASSEEGAGLNQETQYF.

On this clone itself: This sample includes further DNA sequences coding for the same CDR3. CDR3 nucleotides: TGTGCCAGCAGCGTAGGTGGGGGGAACACCGGGGAGCTGTTTTTT. It translates to CASSVGGGNTGELFF. This chain joins TRBV9 and TRBJ2-2; D could derive from TRBD1 or TRBD2 (5 bases each). V lost 0 bases and J 1 base, leaving 7 bases between the germline ends. The CDR3 is made up of 15 amino acids. Germline assignment: CDR1 SGDLS and CDR2 YYNGEE.

The J gene is TRBJ1-5, the V gene TRBV7-6; D ambiguous. The CDR3 extends over 17 amino acids. Trimming cost V 1 base and J 2 bases, with 15 bases left between them. Germline-derived CDR1 and CDR2 are SGHVS and FNYEAQ. The CDR3, as DNA: TGTGCCAGCAGCTTAGTACCCGTGGCAAGTGGCAATCAGCCCCAGCATTTT. This sequence encodes CASSLVPVASGNQPQHF. The variable domain in full, with the rest retrieved from reference TRBV7-6 and TRBJ1-5, is GAGVSQSPRYKVTKRGQDVALRCDPISGHVSLYWYRQALGQGPEFLTYFNYEAQQDKSGLPNDRFSAERPEGSISTLTIQRTEQRDSAMYRCASSLVPVASGNQPQHFGDGTRLSIL.

The chain combines TRBV27 with TRBJ2-3, with D unclear. CDR1 and CDR2 (germline): MNHEY, SMNVEV (reference sequence). This CDR3 has 14 amino acids. The V end was cut by 3 bases, the J end by 0 bases, with 7 bases between. The CDR3 here is CASSFGGSTDTQYF. Written as DNA, the CDR3 is TGTGCCAGCAGTTTCGGTGGAAGCACAGATACGCAGTATTTT.

The chain couples TRBV30 to TRBJ1-6; 7 bases agree with TRBD1. The CDR3 covers 14 residues. Germline-derived CDR1 and CDR2 are GTSNPN and SVGIG (reference sequence). With 4 bases clipped from V and 10 bases from J, the junction kept 10 bases outside the gene matches. The CDR3 loop is CAWKQGVRHSPLHF. The CDR3 DNA follows: TGTGCCTGGAAGCAGGGGGTTCGGCACTCACCCCTCCACTTT.

The V gene is TRBV3-1 (or the pseudogene TRBV3-2), the J gene TRBJ2-3; D remains unclear. The germline V gene encodes CDR1 LGHDT and CDR2 YNNKEL (reference sequence). This CDR3 is 16 amino acids long. V lost 1 base to trimming and J lost 5 bases, with 16 bases between them. The chain's CDR3 is CASSQAWLGIEDTQYF. CDR3 DNA sequence: TGTGCCAGCAGCCAAGCATGGCTGGGGATAGAAGATACGCAGTATTTT.

The chain is built from TRBV6-5 and TRBJ1-1; no definite D call. V was cut by 5 bases and J by 4 bases, with 11 bases left in between. Germline V gene data show CDR1 as MNHEY and CDR2 as SVGAGI. This CDR3 is built from 13 residues. The CDR3 reads CASSRVYGTEAFF. The CDR3 DNA reads as TGTGCCAGCAGTCGCGTATACGGCACTGAAGCTTTCTTT.

The genes are TRBV4-1 and TRBJ1-4; a possible D gene is TRBD1 (6 bases). Trimming took off 3 bases at V and 1 base at J, with 9 bases between the two ends. Germline-derived CDR1 and CDR2 are MGHRA and YSYEKL. The CDR3 is made up of 15 amino acids. The CDR3 nucleotides are TGCGCCAGCAGCCAGGGGGCGGGAACTAATGAAAAACTGTTTTTT. Protein: CASSQGAGTNEKLFF.

The rearrangement links TRBV6-6 to TRBJ1-2; a weak D match, TRBD1 (5 bases). Germline V gene lookup returns CDR1 MNHNY and CDR2 SVGAGI (reference sequence). The CDR3 covers 14 residues. The germline V and J ends were trimmed by 6 bases and 0 bases, with 11 bases remaining between them. The CDR3 spells CASSDTGSNYGYTF. The CDR3 DNA is TGTGCCAGCAGCGATACAGGTTCTAACTATGGCTACACCTTC.

Only one count was recorded for this clone. The genes are TRBV27 and TRBJ2-3; TRBD2 matches 7 bases. V was clipped by 3 bases and J by 4 bases; unmatched bases: 16. The CDR3 has 18 amino acids. CDR1 and CDR2 from the germline V gene are MNHEY and SMNVEV (reference sequence). CDR3 sequence: CASSFTRRATGRADTQYF. The CDR3 DNA follows: TGTGCCAGCAGTTTTACCCGAAGGGCTACGGGGAGGGCAGATACGCAGTATTTT.

This rearrangement joins TRBV3-1 (or the pseudogene TRBV3-2) to TRBJ1-4, with 8 nucleotides matching TRBD1. Trimming removed 3 bases from V and 10 bases from J; junction bases left unmatched: 7. This CDR3 has 14 amino acids. Germline V CDR1 and CDR2: LGHDT, YNNKEL (reference sequence). CDR3 loop: CASSHRDRPGKLFF. CDR3 in DNA: TGTGCCAGCAGCCACCGGGACAGGCCGGGAAAACTGTTTTTT.

The chain uses TRBV27 and TRBJ1-1, with D maybe TRBD1 (5 bases). V was pared by 3 bases and J by 5 bases, with 13 bases between. Germline V lookup: CDR1 MNHEY, CDR2 SMNVEV (reference sequence). The length of the CDR3 is 14 residues. CDR3 sequence (DNA): TGTGCCAGCAGTTTTGAAGGGCGGGGGACTGAAGCTTTCTTT. Its translation: CASSFEGRGTEAFF.

In the case of this clone: Other DNA sequences of this sample code for an identical CDR3. V usage is TRBV12-3 or TRBV12-4 and J usage is TRBJ1-1; no reliable D call. The CDR3 has 13 amino acids. V shed 4 bases and J shed 2 bases, with 8 bases lying between them. This chain's CDR3 is CASSSPPNTEAFF. Written as DNA, the CDR3 is TGTGCCAGCAGTTCCCCGCCTAACACTGAAGCTTTCTTT.

The table lists this clone with a count of one. The J gene is TRBJ1-2, the V gene TRBV19; D is uncertain. The CDR3 totals 14 residues. Germline CDR1 is LNHDA and CDR2 is SQIVND (reference sequence). V gave up 1 base and J gave up 6 bases, with 12 bases separating them. The CDR3, as DNA: TGTGCCAGTAGTATAGCTGCGGAGTGGGATGGCTACACCTTC. Residues: CASSIAAEWDGYTF.

This chain links TRBV28 with TRBJ2-5, with D tentatively TRBD1 (6 bases). The germline gives CDR1 MDHEN, CDR2 SYDVKM. The CDR3 has 15 amino acids. Trimming stripped 7 bases from V and 2 bases from J, with 17 bases between. CDR3 amino acids: CASTLGTGPQETQYF. As DNA, the CDR3 is TGTGCCAGCACCTTAGGCACAGGGCCACAAGAGACCCAGTACTTC. The full variable domain, its missing parts supplied by reference TRBV28 and TRBJ2-5, is DVKVTQSSRYLVKRTGEKVFLECVQDMDHENMFWYRQDPGLGLRLIYFSYDVKMKEKGDIPEGYSVSREKKERFSLILESASTNQTSMYLCASTLGTGPQETQYFGPGTRLLVL.

The chain uses TRBV18 and TRBJ1-1; a possible D gene is TRBD1 (6 bases). V lost 0 bases and J lost 0, with 11 bases in between. Per the germline V gene, CDR1 is KGHSH and CDR2 is LQKENI. The CDR3 has 16 residues. The DNA of the CDR3 is TGTGCCAGCTCACCACCTCGAACAGGGATGAACACTGAAGCTTTCTTT. This translates into CASSPPRTGMNTEAFF.